Sequencing of this T cell receptor (beta chain) was carried out in a study of blood T cell repertoires in COVID-19. Study-wide context: Italy, Spain and the United States were the sources of the convalescent and acute COVID-19 samples. T cells, B-cell-depleted T cells, or PBMCs supplied cDNA or gDNA.

Looked up from germline, CDR1 is MGHDK and CDR2 is SYGVNS. The CDR3 length is 13 residues. The V gene end was trimmed by 7 bases and the J gene end by 3 bases; junction bases not matched to a gene: 5. Per the authors' pipeline: Reference gene primer amplification yielded estimated nucleated cell counts. Measured with immunoSEQ multiplex PCR; TCRdb has only the in-frame clones, and not every one. The V and J calls and clone size come from that table; D and trimming were worked out from the DNA. The table lists some 240,000 clones, 80% of them singletons. Sequencing input: peripheral blood. The source is a woman between 65 and 79 years old with acute or convalescent COVID-19. The genes are TRBV25-1 and TRBJ2-5; 7 bases agree with TRBD1. The CDR3 spells CASTGTAKETQYF. CDR3 coding DNA: TGTGCCAGCACCGGGACAGCTAAAGAGACCCAGTACTTC.